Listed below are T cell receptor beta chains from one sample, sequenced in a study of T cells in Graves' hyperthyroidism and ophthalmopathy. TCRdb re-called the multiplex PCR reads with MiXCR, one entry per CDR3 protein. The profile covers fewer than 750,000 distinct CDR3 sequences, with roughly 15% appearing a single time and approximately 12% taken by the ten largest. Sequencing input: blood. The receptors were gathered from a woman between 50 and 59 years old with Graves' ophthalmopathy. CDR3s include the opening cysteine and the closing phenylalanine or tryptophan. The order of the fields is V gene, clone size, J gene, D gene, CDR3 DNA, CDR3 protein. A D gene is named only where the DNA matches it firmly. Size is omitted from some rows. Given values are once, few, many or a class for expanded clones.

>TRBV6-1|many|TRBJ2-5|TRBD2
TGTGCCAGCAGACGACTAGCGGGAGACCTAGAGACCCAGTACTTC
CASRRLAGDLETQYF
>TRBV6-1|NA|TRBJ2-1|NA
TGTGCCAGCAGGTCAGGGATTTCGAACTCCTACAATGAGCAGTTCTTC
CASRSGISNSYNEQFF
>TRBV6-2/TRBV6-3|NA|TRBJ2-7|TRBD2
TGTGCCAGCAGTTACGGCAGGGGTGTATCAGCGGGGGGAACCTACGAGCAGTACTTC
CASSYGRGVSAGGTYEQYF
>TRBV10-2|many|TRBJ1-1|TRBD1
TGCGCCAGCACAGCAGGGGGCGGAAACACTGAAGCTTTCTTT
CASTAGGGNTEAFF
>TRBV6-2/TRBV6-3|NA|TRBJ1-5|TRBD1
TGTGCCAGCAGTTACGTCCGGGACAGGGACTCCGCCTCTAGCAATCAGCCCCAGCATTTT
CASSYVRDRDSASSNQPQHF
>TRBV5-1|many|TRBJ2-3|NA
TGCGCCAGCAGCTTCGGGCAGGGGAGCACAGATACGCAGTATTTT
CASSFGQGSTDTQYF
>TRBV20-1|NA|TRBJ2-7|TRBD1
TGCAGTGCTACAAGGACAGGGTTCCGCTACGAGCAGTACTTC
CSATRTGFRYEQYF
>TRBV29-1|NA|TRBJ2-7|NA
TGCAGCGTCACGGACTCCTACGAGCAGTACTTC
CSVTDSYEQYF
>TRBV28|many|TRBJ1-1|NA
TGTGCCAGCAGTCTGAGGGCGTTTGGGTCTGAAGCTTTCTTT
CASSLRAFGSEAFF
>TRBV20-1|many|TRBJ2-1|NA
TGCAGTGCTAGCGACAGAGCCCCCTCCTCCTACAATGAGCAGTTCTTC
CSASDRAPSSYNEQFF
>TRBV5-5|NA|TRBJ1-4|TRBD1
TGTGCCAGCAGCTTGTCGGGGACAGGGGAGGAAAAACTGTTTTTT
CASSLSGTGEEKLFF
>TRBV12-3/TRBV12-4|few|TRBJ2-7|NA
TGTGCCAGCAGTTTGGTGGGGGGCCCGCAGTACTTC
CASSLVGGPQYF
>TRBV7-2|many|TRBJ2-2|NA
TGTGCCAGCAGTTGGACCGGGACCGCGAACACCGGGGAGCTGTTTTTT
CASSWTGTANTGELFF
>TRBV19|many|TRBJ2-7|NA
TGTGCCAGTAGTAGGGCGAGGTCCTCCTACGAGCAGTACTTC
CASSRARSSYEQYF
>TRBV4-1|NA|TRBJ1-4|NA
TGCGCCAGCAGCCAAATGGCAGGGAGACAAGGAATATTGTTTTTT
CASSQMAGRQGILFF
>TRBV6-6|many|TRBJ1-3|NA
TGTGCCAGCAGTTACGGTGGGCAGTTCTCTGGAAACACCATATATTTT
CASSYGGQFSGNTIYF
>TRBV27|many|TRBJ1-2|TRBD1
TGTGCCAGCAGCCTCCAGGGGCAGGGGGACTATGGCTACACCTTC
CASSLQGQGDYGYTF
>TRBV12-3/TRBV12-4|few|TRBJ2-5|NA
TGTGCCAGCACAACAGGGAGAGAGACCCAGTACTTC
CASTTGRETQYF
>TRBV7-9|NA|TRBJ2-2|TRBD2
TGTGCCAGCAGCGCACTAGCGGGAGGGCCCGGGGAGCTGTTTTTT
CASSALAGGPGELFF
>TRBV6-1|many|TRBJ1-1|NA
TGTGCCAGCAGTGAGTACGAGGGTCGGTGGACTGAAGCTTTCTTT
CASSEYEGRWTEAFF
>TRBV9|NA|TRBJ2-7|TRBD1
TGTGCCAGCAGCCTCGGACAGGGCCCCACCTACGAGCAGTACTTC
CASSLGQGPTYEQYF
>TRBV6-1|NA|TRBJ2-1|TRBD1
TGTGCCAGCAATAGACAGGGCGGACCGGGTGAGCAGTTCTTC
CASNRQGGPGEQFF
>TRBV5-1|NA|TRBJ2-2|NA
TGCGCCAGCAGCTTCGAGCGGTTCGGGGAGCTGTTTTTT
CASSFERFGELFF
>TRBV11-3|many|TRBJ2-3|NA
TGTGCCAGCAGCTTACGCCGGACAGGGAGGGGGACAGATACGCAGTATTTT
CASSLRRTGRGTDTQYF
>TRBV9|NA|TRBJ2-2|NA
TGTGCCAGCAGGCGAAACAGTCGCACCGGGGAGCTGTTTTTT
CASRRNSRTGELFF
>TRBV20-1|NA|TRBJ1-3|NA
TGCAGTGCTAGAGAGACAGGTCCCTCACTCTATTTT
CSARETGPSLYF
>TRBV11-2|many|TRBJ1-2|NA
TGTGCCAGCAGCCCTTACCGTTACTATGGCTACACCTTC
CASSPYRYYGYTF
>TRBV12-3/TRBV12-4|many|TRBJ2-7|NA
TGTGCCAGCATCTCGAGACCCGGGGCATACGAGCAGTACTTC
CASISRPGAYEQYF
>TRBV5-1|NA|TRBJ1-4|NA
TGCGCCAGCAGCTTTGACGGAGTTTCGCAGGCAGTCACTAATGAAAAACTGTTTTTT
CASSFDGVSQAVTNEKLFF